The 3 T cell receptor beta chains in this list originate from one sample, sequenced in a study of cytomegalovirus exposure and HLA in healthy donors. PCR employed 60 Vbeta and 13 Jbeta primers. Assay: immunoSEQ multiplex PCR; the TCRdb copy retains only in-frame clones and omits some. With approximately 130,000 clones in the sample, the ten largest clones hold 2%. Sequencing was performed on PBMCs. These receptors were taken from a woman in her fifties or sixties in good health and CMV-seronegative.

V is TRBV5-4 and J is TRBJ2-3; D unclear. The germline gives CDR1 SGHNT, CDR2 YYREEE (reference sequence). V lost 4 bases and J 5 bases, leaving 11 bases between the germline ends. CDR3 length: 13 residues. The CDR3 reads CASSPTEIDTQYF. CDR3 coding DNA: TGTGCCAGCAGCCCCACGGAGATAGATACGCAGTATTTT. Full variable domain (rest looked up from reference TRBV5-4 and TRBJ2-3): ETGVTQSPTHLIKTRGQQVTLRCSSQSGHNTVSWYQQALGQGPQFIFQYYREEENGRGNFPPRFSGLQFPNYSSELNVNALELDDSALYLCASSPTEIDTQYFGPGTRLTVL.

This chain links TRBV7-2 with TRBJ1-6, with 10 bases fitting TRBD1. The CDR3 extends over 17 amino acids. The J segment lost 0 bases and the V segment lost 4 bases, leaving 3 bases of the junction unmatched. From germline, CDR1 is SGHTA and CDR2 FQGNSA. In DNA form, the CDR3 reads TGTGCCAGCAGCTGGGGACAGGGGAGCTCCTATAATTCACCCCTCCACTTT. It specifies CASSWGQGSSYNSPLHF.

This sequence joins TRBV10-1 and TRBJ2-1; a possible D gene is TRBD2 (6 bases). Trimming took off 4 bases at V and 15 bases at J, with 22 bases between the two ends. Germline V gene sequence: CDR1 WNHNN, CDR2 SYGVQD (reference sequence). The CDR3 is made up of 14 amino acids. The CDR3 DNA reads as TGCGCCAGCAGTGGGGTGAATGGGGGACTCCCGCTGTTCTTC. It codes for CASSGVNGGLPLFF.